The present entry profiles one TCR beta chain with its context. This entry comes from a study of blood T cell repertoires in COVID-19. Study context: COVID-19 samples, acute and convalescent, were from the United States, Italy and Spain. Sources were T cells, B-cell-depleted T cells, or PBMCs; the material itself was cDNA or gDNA.

Produced via immunoSEQ multiplex PCR; TCRdb's table is partial and in-frame only. The sample has around 110,000 clones; approximately 90% are singletons. This CDR3 region has 17 residues. Germline V lookup: CDR1 SQVTM, CDR2 ANQGSEA. V lost 0 bases, J lost 6 bases, and 11 bases stayed unmatched. The chain carries TRBV29-1 and TRBJ2-2; 9 bases are a match to TRBD2. The sequenced sample was peripheral blood. This sequence was found in a human donor with active COVID-19. The donor label of this sample is uncertain. The CDR3 DNA reads TGCAGCGTTGAAGATCGGACGGCGGGGGGGCTGGCCGGGGAGCTGTTTTTT. Protein: CSVEDRTAGGLAGELFF.